The clone carrying this T cell receptor (beta chain) was observed many times. What it binds is not known. Clinicians diagnosed patients from clinical symptoms, serum thyroxine and TRAb, thyroid ultrasound and orbital computed tomography. Blood from later-ophthalmopathy patients was taken at first hyperthyroidism diagnosis. V gave up 3 bases and J gave up 5 bases, with 5 bases separating them. CDR1 is SEHNR and CDR2 is FQNEAQ in the germline V gene (reference sequence). The CDR3 loop spans 11 amino acids. The sample originates from a study of T cells in Graves' hyperthyroidism and ophthalmopathy. Study at large: Before any treatment, at initial diagnosis, peripheral blood was collected. Findings and limits, study-wide: Most clonotypes that expanded in the thyroid above 0.001 also showed up in blood.

What was amplified from RNA transcripts were TCR beta CDR3 regions. With the HTBI primer set, the TCR CDR3 went through a first round of RT-PCR. Each CDR3 protein gets one entry after TCRdb re-called the multiplex PCR reads with MiXCR. Among more than 300,000 distinct CDR3 sequences listed, 17% were seen once. This sequence originates from a woman aged 25 to 39 with Graves' hyperthyroidism that later progressed to Graves' ophthalmopathy. This rearrangement joins TRBV7-9 to TRBJ2-7, with D hard to call. What was sequenced was blood. CDR3 DNA: TGTGCCAGCAGCTTTGACAACGAGCAGTACTTC. This translates into CASSFDNEQYF.